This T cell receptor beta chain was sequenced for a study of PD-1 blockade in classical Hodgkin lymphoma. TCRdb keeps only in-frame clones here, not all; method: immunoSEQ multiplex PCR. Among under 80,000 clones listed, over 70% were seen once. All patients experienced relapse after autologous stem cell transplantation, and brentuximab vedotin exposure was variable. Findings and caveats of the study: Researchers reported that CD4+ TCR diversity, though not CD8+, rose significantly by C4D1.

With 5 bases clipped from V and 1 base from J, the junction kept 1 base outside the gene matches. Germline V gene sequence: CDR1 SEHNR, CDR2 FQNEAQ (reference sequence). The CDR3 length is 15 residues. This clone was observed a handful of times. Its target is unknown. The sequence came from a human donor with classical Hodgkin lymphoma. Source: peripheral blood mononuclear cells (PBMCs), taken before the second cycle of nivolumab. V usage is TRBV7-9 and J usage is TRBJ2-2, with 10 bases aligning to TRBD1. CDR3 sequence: CASSDRGLNTGELFF. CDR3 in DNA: TGTGCCAGCAGCGACAGGGGGCTGAACACCGGGGAGCTGTTTTTT. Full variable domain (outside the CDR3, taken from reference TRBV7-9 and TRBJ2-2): DTGVSQNPRHKITKRGQNVTFRCDPISEHNRLYWYRQTLGQGPEFLTYFQNEAQLEKSRLLSDRFSAERPKGSFSTLEIQRTEQGDSAMYLCASSDRGLNTGELFFGEGSRLTVL.